These 29 T cell receptor beta chains originate from one sample sequenced in a study of T cells after yellow fever vaccination. TCRdb fed the 5' RACE reads into MiXCR, producing one record per CDR3 protein. The sample has 300,000 or so distinct CDR3 sequences, roughly 8.4% seen once. The sample here was PBMCs, taken approximately 40 days after the first yellow fever vaccination. All receptors derive from a man younger than 35 who received the YFV17D yellow fever vaccine.

This clonotype turned up a few times. The genes are TRBV4-1 and TRBJ2-3; possible D gene TRBD2, 5 bases. Germline values: CDR1 MGHRA, CDR2 YSYEKL. Trimming removed 4 bases at V and 1 base at J, with 9 bases between. The CDR3 runs 14 residues. The CDR3 coding sequence is TGCGCCAGCAGCCCGAGGGCGGGCACAGATACGCAGTATTTT. Translation: CASSPRAGTDTQYF.

The chain is built from TRBV5-4 and TRBJ2-1; possibly TRBD1 for D (6 bases). The CDR3 spans 14 residues. CDR1 is SGHNT, CDR2 YYREEE, per germline (reference sequence). V was cut by 0 bases and J by 7 bases, with 11 bases left in between. The CDR3 sequence: CASSLEQGMNEQFF. CDR3 bases: TGTGCCAGCAGCTTGGAGCAGGGGATGAATGAGCAGTTCTTC.

This clonotype turned up a few times. The chain recombines TRBV7-9 with TRBJ1-6, with D tentatively TRBD1 (5 bases). Trimming removed 5 bases at V and 10 bases at J, with 18 bases between. The CDR3 runs to 15 residues. Germline V gives CDR1 SEHNR, CDR2 FQNEAQ (reference sequence). CDR3 region: CASSQVPQGRSPLHF. In DNA, the CDR3 is TGTGCCAGCAGCCAGGTCCCGCAGGGTCGCTCACCCCTCCACTTT. The complete variable domain, with remaining parts taken from reference TRBV7-9 and TRBJ1-6, reads DTGVSQNPRHKITKRGQNVTFRCDPISEHNRLYWYRQTLGQGPEFLTYFQNEAQLEKSRLLSDRFSAERPKGSFSTLEIQRTEQGDSAMYLCASSQVPQGRSPLHFGNGTRLTVT.

The gene calls are TRBV5-5 and TRBJ1-6; D uncertain. V lost 3 bases, J lost 7 bases, and 11 bases lay in between. Germline V gives CDR1 SGHKS, CDR2 YYEKEE (reference sequence). This CDR3 spans 14 amino acids. This CDR3 is CASSSLPENSPLHF. The CDR3 DNA follows: TGTGCCAGCAGCTCACTCCCCGAAAATTCACCCCTCCACTTT.

This clonotype was counted at least ten times. The gene calls are TRBV29-1 and TRBJ2-5, with D uncertain. V lost 3 bases and J lost 5, with 4 bases in between. Germline V CDR1 and CDR2: SQVTM, ANQGSEA. The CDR3 runs to 10 residues. This chain's CDR3 is CSVERETQYF. CDR3 sequence (DNA): TGCAGCGTTGAGCGGGAGACCCAGTACTTC.

This clonotype was seen a few times. The chain joins TRBV29-1 to TRBJ2-7, with D possibly TRBD2 on 6 matching bases. Trimming left V 3 bases short and J 4 bases short, with 10 bases between. CDR1 is SQVTM, CDR2 ANQGSEA, per germline. The CDR3 is 12 residues long. CDR3 DNA: TGCAGCGTTGAGGGGGAGGAGTACGAGCAGTACTTC. Translating gives CSVEGEEYEQYF.

This clonotype was seen a few times. CDR3 region: CATSDRRRGSYNEQFF. As DNA, the CDR3 is TGTGCCACCAGTGATCGTCGGCGGGGCTCCTACAATGAGCAGTTCTTC. The chain recombines TRBV24-1 with TRBJ2-1, with a weak D call TRBD2 (6 bases). Deletions cut 3 bases from V and 0 bases from J, with 11 bases between. The CDR3 covers 16 residues. Per the germline V gene, CDR1 is KGHDR and CDR2 is SFDVKD.

This clonotype was counted at least ten times. The genes are TRBV11-2 and TRBJ2-1; 11 nucleotides match TRBD2. The CDR3 extends over 14 amino acids. V gave up 5 bases and J gave up 10 bases; unmatched junction bases: 7. Looked up from germline, CDR1 is SGHAT and CDR2 is FQNNGV. The CDR3, as DNA: TGTGCCAGCAGCCCAAAACTAGCGGGGGCCGAGCAGTTCTTC. It translates to CASSPKLAGAEQFF.

The sample holds many counts of this clonotype. The chain joins TRBV2 to TRBJ1-5; no reliable D call. CDR1 is SNHLY, CDR2 FYNNEI, per germline. V was clipped by 7 bases and J by 2 bases, with 9 bases between them. CDR3 size: 13 residues. This chain's CDR3 is CASNDFGNQPQHF. CDR3 nucleotide sequence: TGTGCCAGCAATGATTTTGGCAATCAGCCCCAGCATTTT.

This clonotype came up a few times. The chain uses TRBV4-2 and TRBJ1-4; D uncertain. The V gene lost 4 bases and the J gene lost 5 bases, with 11 bases spanning the gap. Germline values: CDR1 LGHNA, CDR2 YNFKEQ. This CDR3 contains 14 residues. The DNA for the CDR3 is TGTGCCAGCAGCCCGACGCCCCAAAATGAAAAACTGTTTTTT. Its protein is CASSPTPQNEKLFF.

This clonotype was picked up a small number of times. The chain carries TRBV7-2 and TRBJ2-7; D ambiguous. V was cut by 3 bases and J by 3 bases, with 12 bases left in between. The germline V gene has CDR1 SGHTA and CDR2 FQGNSA. The CDR3 contains 14 residues. The CDR3 spells CASSFSAGDYEQYF. CDR3 sequence (DNA): TGTGCCAGCAGCTTCAGCGCCGGAGACTACGAGCAGTACTTC.

This clonotype was found a few times. The genes are TRBV7-2 and TRBJ2-7; D not certain. This CDR3 region has 13 residues. CDR1 is SGHTA and CDR2 is FQGNSA in the germline V gene. The V gene lost 1 base and the J gene lost 4 bases, with 8 bases spanning the gap. CDR3: CASSLVGRYEQYF. The CDR3 bases are TGTGCCAGCAGCTTAGTTGGCCGATACGAGCAGTACTTC.

This clonotype was found many times. The V call is TRBV7-2, the J call TRBJ2-7; TRBD1 agrees at 7 bases. This CDR3 comprises 13 residues. Germline V gene lookup returns CDR1 SGHTA and CDR2 FQGNSA. J lost 2 bases, V lost 3 bases, and 1 base had no gene match. CDR3 in DNA: TGTGCCAGCAGCTTCGACAGGGCCTACGAGCAGTACGTC. Translation: CASSFDRAYEQYV.

V is TRBV9 and J is TRBJ2-1; D unresolved. V lost 0 bases to trimming and J lost 7 bases, with 8 bases between them. Germline V gene sequence: CDR1 SGDLS, CDR2 YYNGEE. This CDR3 has 13 residues. The CDR3 protein is CASSVGQLNEQFF. CDR3 sequence (DNA): TGTGCCAGCAGCGTAGGTCAGCTTAATGAGCAGTTCTTC. Supplemented by reference TRBV9 and TRBJ2-1, the full variable domain reads DSGVTQTPKHLITATGQRVTLRCSPRSGDLSVYWYQQSLDQGLQFLIQYYNGEERAKGNILERFSAQQFPDLHSELNLSSLELGDSALYFCASSVGQLNEQFFGPGTRLTVL.

The chain is built from TRBV4-3 and TRBJ1-2, with D maybe TRBD1 (5 bases). Trimming pared 0 bases from V and 6 bases from J, leaving 17 bases between. The CDR3 covers 16 residues. Germline CDR1 is LGHNA and CDR2 is YSLEER. The CDR3, as DNA: TGCGCCAGCAGCCAAGAACCGGCAGGGCGGTTTCATGGCTACACCTTC. Translating gives CASSQEPAGRFHGYTF.

The chain employs TRBV6-1 and TRBJ1-5, with D tentatively TRBD1 (5 bases). Looked up from germline, CDR1 is MNHNS and CDR2 is SASEGT. Trimming removed 8 bases from V and 2 bases from J, with 16 bases in between. The CDR3 is made up of 15 amino acids. CDR3 protein: CASSQTGAGNQPQHF. CDR3 sequence (DNA): TGTGCCAGCTCCCAAACCGGGGCGGGCAATCAGCCCCAGCATTTT.

This clonotype has only a few counts. The rearrangement links TRBV7-7 to TRBJ2-3; TRBD2 might be the D (6 bases). The CDR3 is made up of 13 amino acids. V gave up 5 bases and J gave up 4 bases, with 10 bases separating them. The germline V gene has CDR1 SSHAT and CDR2 FNYEAQ (reference sequence). CDR3 region: CASSRRLADTQYF. The CDR3 DNA reads as TGTGCCAGCAGCCGACGACTAGCAGATACGCAGTATTTT.

This clonotype was seen ten or more times. The chain couples TRBV29-1 to TRBJ2-5; 8 positions agree with TRBD2. The germline CDR1 and CDR2 sequences are SQVTM and ANQGSEA. V lost 1 base and J lost 3; bases outside the gene matches: 7. The CDR3 contains 15 residues. This chain's CDR3 is CSVEGGRGDEETQYF. The CDR3 DNA follows: TGCAGCGTTGAAGGGGGGCGGGGGGACGAAGAGACCCAGTACTTC. The full variable domain, its missing parts supplied by reference TRBV29-1 and TRBJ2-5, is SAVISQKPSRDICQRGTSLTIQCQVDSQVTMMFWYRQQPGQSLTLIATANQGSEATYESGFVIDKFPISRPNLTFSTLTVSNMSPEDSSIYLCSVEGGRGDEETQYFGPGTRLLVL.

The rearrangement links TRBV25-1 to TRBJ1-1, with no clear D. The germline gives CDR1 MGHDK, CDR2 SYGVNS. This CDR3 is built from 14 residues. V was cut by 8 bases and J by 0 bases, with 13 bases left in between. CDR3 residues: CASRKTQLNTEAFF. The DNA of the CDR3 is TGTGCCAGCCGTAAAACGCAACTGAACACTGAAGCTTTCTTT.

This clonotype appeared a few times. The chain links TRBV10-3 to TRBJ2-1; D possibly corresponds to TRBD2 (6 bases). Deletions cut 8 bases from V and 5 bases from J, with 19 bases between. The length of the CDR3 is 15 residues. CDR1 is ENHRY and CDR2 is SYGVKD in the germline V gene. CDR3 in amino acids: CAIFSTAGPHNEQFF. The CDR3 nucleotides read TGTGCCATCTTTAGTACGGCGGGGCCCCACAATGAGCAGTTCTTC.

This chain uses TRBV20-1 with TRBJ2-1, with 8 positions matching TRBD2. The germline V gene encodes CDR1 DFQATT and CDR2 SNEGSKA (reference sequence). The length of the CDR3 is 14 residues. Losses at the gene ends were 5 bases for V and 6 bases for J; bases not matched to a gene: 9. The DNA of the CDR3 is TGCAGTGCTGTAATTAGCGGGGCCCTCAATGAGCAGTTCTTC. It is translated as CSAVISGALNEQFF.

V usage is TRBV6-5 and J usage is TRBJ1-5; 7 positions match TRBD1. The ends lost 0 bases at V and 6 bases at J; junction bases unmatched: 5. Germline lookup yields CDR1 MNHEY and CDR2 SVGAGI. The CDR3 length is 15 residues. The CDR3: CASSYSLQGFQPQHF. The DNA for the CDR3 is TGTGCCAGCAGTTACTCGTTACAGGGGTTTCAGCCCCAGCATTTT.

The V and J genes are TRBV6-6 and TRBJ1-2; D unclear. The CDR3 consists of 12 residues. V gave up 2 bases and J gave up 4 bases, with 5 bases separating them. Germline lookup yields CDR1 MNHNY and CDR2 SVGAGI (reference sequence). The CDR3 DNA reads as TGTGCCAGCAGTTACAGGAGCTATGGCTACACCTTC. It yields the protein CASSYRSYGYTF.

This clonotype came up many times. The genes are TRBV5-1 and TRBJ2-1; 7 nucleotides agree with TRBD1. The CDR3 has 15 residues. Trimming took 0 bases from V and 9 from J; bases not matched to a gene: 9. Per germline, CDR1 SGHRS and CDR2 YFSETQ. This chain's CDR3 is CASSLEEAGGGEQFF. In DNA, the CDR3 is TGCGCCAGCAGCTTGGAGGAGGCAGGGGGTGGTGAGCAGTTCTTC.

V is TRBV6-2 or TRBV6-3 and J is TRBJ2-4; possible D gene TRBD2, 6 bases. Germline V gives CDR1 MNHEY, CDR2 SVGEGT. Trimming left V 5 bases short and J 1 base short, with 12 bases between. The CDR3 runs to 15 residues. CDR3 sequence reads: CASSTPGVAKNIQYF. The CDR3, as DNA: TGTGCCAGCAGTACGCCGGGGGTTGCCAAAAACATTCAGTACTTC.

V usage is TRBV4-1 and J usage is TRBJ2-3; D call uncertain. Germline V gives CDR1 MGHRA, CDR2 YSYEKL. The length of the CDR3 is 14 residues. V was cut by 9 bases and J by 2 bases, with 15 bases left in between. CDR3: CASGSDGSTDTQYF. The CDR3 DNA is TGCGCCAGTGGGTCCGACGGGTCCACAGATACGCAGTATTTT.

J is TRBJ2-6 and V is TRBV12-3 or TRBV12-4; unclear D gene. Trimming shortened V by 6 bases and J by 0 bases, and 9 bases separated the two germline ends. The CDR3 has 15 amino acids. The CDR3 nucleotides read TGTGCCAGCAGCACGCTCGGCTCTGGGGCCAACGTCCTGACTTTC. It yields the protein CASSTLGSGANVLTF.

This clonotype was counted only a few times. The chain is built from TRBV18 and TRBJ1-1; 8 bases line up with TRBD1. This CDR3 contains 16 residues. The trim removed 3 bases at V and 3 bases at J, leaving 9 bases unmatched. CDR1 KGHSH and CDR2 LQKENI come from the germline V gene. CDR3 loop: CASSPNSGGWYTEAFF. Here the CDR3 DNA reads TGTGCCAGCTCACCTAACTCAGGGGGCTGGTACACTGAAGCTTTCTTT.

The V gene is TRBV20-1, the J gene TRBJ2-3, with 7 bases that match TRBD2. CDR1 is DFQATT, CDR2 SNEGSKA, per germline (reference sequence). The CDR3 has 15 amino acids. V was clipped by 0 bases and J by 4 bases; unmatched bases: 7. The CDR3 bases are TGCAGTGCTAGAGATCCGAGCGGGGAGTCAGATACGCAGTATTTT. It is translated as CSARDPSGESDTQYF.